Listed below are T cell receptor beta chains from one sample, sequenced in a study of cytomegalovirus exposure and HLA in healthy donors. The assay was immunoSEQ multiplex PCR, and TCRdb's table has in-frame clones only and misses some. The table has about 94,000 clones, approximately 77% seen once. The sequenced sample was PBMCs. The source of these receptors is a human donor in good health. CDR3s include the opening cysteine and the closing phenylalanine or tryptophan.

V: TRBV7-9; J: TRBJ1-2; CDR3: CASSLVAVNYGYTF
V: TRBV27; J: TRBJ1-5; CDR3: CASSSYSNQPQHF
V: TRBV21-1; J: TRBJ2-3; CDR3: CASSKRQTGVYTDTQYF
V: TRBV29-1; J: TRBJ2-1; CDR3: CSVGGAGGLDEQFF
V: TRBV27; J: TRBJ2-6; CDR3: CASSPLPGGPGANVLTF
V: TRBV6-6; J: TRBJ2-7; CDR3: CASTPTGGRYEQYF
V: TRBV4-3; J: TRBJ1-5; CDR3: CASSPGTGVNQPQHF
V: TRBV30; J: TRBJ2-7; CDR3: CAWSPHRDKLDW
V: TRBV4-3; J: TRBJ1-6; CDR3: CASSQAGRANSPLHF
V: TRBV30; J: TRBJ1-1; CDR3: CAWSEASNTEAFF
V: TRBV27; J: TRBJ2-1; CDR3: CASSLSTSSIANEQFF
V: TRBV7-9; J: TRBJ1-2; CDR3: CASSPTGGGGYGYTF
V: TRBV6-5; J: TRBJ2-7; CDR3: CASSSPSGGNYEQYF
V: TRBV4-3; J: TRBJ1-2; CDR3: CASSPSTRGHGYTF